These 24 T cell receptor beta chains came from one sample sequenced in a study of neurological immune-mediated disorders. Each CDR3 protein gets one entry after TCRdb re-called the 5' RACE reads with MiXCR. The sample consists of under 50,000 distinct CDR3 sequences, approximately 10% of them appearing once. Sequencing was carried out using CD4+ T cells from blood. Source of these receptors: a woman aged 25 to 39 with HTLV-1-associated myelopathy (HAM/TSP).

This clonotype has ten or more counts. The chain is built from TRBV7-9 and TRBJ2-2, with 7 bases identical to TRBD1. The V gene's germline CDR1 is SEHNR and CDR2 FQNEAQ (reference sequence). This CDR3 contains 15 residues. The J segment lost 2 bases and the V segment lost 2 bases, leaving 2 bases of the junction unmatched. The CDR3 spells CASSLRGGNTGELFF. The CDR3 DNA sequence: TGTGCCAGCAGCTTACGAGGGGGCAACACCGGGGAGCTGTTTTTT.

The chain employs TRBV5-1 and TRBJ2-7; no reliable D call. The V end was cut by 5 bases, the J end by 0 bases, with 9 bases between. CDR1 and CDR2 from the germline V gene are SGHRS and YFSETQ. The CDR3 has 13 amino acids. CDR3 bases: TGCGCCAGCAGAAGGCACAACTCCTACGAGCAGTACTTC. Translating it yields CASRRHNSYEQYF.

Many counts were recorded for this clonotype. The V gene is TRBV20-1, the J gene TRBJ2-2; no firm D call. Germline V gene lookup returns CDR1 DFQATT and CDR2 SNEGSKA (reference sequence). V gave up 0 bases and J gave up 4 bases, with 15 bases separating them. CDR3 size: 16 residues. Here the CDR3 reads CSARENGPLSTGELFF. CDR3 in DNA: TGCAGTGCTAGAGAGAACGGCCCCCTAAGCACCGGGGAGCTGTTTTTT.

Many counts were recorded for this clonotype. CDR3 sequence (DNA): TGCAGTGCTGTTACCGGGACAGGCTATGGCTACACCTTC. Residues: CSAVTGTGYGYTF. The V gene is TRBV20-1, the J gene TRBJ1-2, with 8 nucleotides matching TRBD1. V lost 5 bases to trimming and J lost 4 bases; unmatched junction nucleotides: 6. The germline gives CDR1 DFQATT, CDR2 SNEGSKA (reference sequence). This CDR3 is 13 amino acids long.

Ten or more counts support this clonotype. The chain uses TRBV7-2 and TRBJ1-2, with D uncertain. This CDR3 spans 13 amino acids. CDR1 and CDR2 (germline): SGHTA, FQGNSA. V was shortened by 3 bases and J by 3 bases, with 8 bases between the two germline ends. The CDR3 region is CASSFPPHYGYTF. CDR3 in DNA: TGTGCCAGCAGCTTCCCTCCCCACTATGGCTACACCTTC.

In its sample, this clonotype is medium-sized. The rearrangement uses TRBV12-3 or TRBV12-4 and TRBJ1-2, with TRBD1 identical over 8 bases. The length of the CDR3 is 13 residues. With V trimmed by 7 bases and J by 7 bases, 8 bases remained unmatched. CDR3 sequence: CASTNQGASGYTF. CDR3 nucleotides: TGTGCCAGCACCAACCAGGGGGCTAGTGGCTACACCTTC.

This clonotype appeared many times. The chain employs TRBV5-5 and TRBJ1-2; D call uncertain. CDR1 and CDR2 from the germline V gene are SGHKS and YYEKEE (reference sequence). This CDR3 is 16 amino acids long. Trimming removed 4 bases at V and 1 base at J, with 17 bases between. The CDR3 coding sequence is TGTGCCAGCAGCCCGTCTGGGAAGTTGATTAACTATGGCTACACCTTC. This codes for CASSPSGKLINYGYTF.

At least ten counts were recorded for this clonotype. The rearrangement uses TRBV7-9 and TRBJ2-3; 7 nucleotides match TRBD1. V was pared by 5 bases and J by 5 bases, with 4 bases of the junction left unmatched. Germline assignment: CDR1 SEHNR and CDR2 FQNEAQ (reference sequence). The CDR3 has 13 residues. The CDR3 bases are TGTGCCAGCAGCCCCAGACAGGGAGATACGCAGTATTTT. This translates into CASSPRQGDTQYF.

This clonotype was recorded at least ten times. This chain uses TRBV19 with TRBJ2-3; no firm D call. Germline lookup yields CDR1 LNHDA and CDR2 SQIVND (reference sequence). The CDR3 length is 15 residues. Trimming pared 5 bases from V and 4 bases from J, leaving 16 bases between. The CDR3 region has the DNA TGTGCCAGTAGTCGAGTAGTTCGGAGTTCAGATACGCAGTATTTT. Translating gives CASSRVVRSSDTQYF.

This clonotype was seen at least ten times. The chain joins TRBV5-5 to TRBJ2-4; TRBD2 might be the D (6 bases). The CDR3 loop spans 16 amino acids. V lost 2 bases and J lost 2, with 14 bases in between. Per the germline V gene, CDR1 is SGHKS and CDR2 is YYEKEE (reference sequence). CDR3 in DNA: TGTGCCAGCAGCTTTATTGCTAGCGAGACCAAAAACATTCAGTACTTC. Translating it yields CASSFIASETKNIQYF.

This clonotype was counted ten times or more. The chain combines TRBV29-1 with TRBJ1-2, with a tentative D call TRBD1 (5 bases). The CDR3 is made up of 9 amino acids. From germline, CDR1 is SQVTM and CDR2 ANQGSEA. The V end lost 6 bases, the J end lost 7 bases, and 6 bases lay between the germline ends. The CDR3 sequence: CSVDSGYTF. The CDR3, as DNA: TGCAGCGTCGACAGTGGCTACACCTTC.

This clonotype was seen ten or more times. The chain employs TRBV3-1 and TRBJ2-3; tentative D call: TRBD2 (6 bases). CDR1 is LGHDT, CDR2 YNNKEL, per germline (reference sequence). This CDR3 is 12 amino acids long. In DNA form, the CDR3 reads TGTGCTGCCGCGGGGAGCACAGATACGCAGTATTTT. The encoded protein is CAAAGSTDTQYF.

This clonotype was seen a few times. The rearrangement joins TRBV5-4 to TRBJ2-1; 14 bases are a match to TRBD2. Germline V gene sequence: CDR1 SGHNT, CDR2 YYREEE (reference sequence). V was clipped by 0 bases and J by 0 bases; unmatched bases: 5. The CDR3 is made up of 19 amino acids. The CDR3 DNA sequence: TGTGCCAGCAGCTTGGGACTAGCGGGGGGGACTAGCTCCTACAATGAGCAGTTCTTC. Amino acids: CASSLGLAGGTSSYNEQFF.

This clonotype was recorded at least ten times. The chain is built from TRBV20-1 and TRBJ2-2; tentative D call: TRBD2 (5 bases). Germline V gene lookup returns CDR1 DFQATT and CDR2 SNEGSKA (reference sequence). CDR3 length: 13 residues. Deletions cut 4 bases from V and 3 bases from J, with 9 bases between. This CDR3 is CSAISGYTGELFF. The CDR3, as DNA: TGCAGTGCTATCTCGGGATACACCGGGGAGCTGTTTTTT.

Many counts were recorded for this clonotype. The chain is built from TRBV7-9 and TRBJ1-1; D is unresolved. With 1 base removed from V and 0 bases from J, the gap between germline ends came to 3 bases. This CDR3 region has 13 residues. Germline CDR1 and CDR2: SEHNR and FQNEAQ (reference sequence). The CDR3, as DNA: TGTGCCAGCAGCTTAGACATGAACACTGAAGCTTTCTTT. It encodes CASSLDMNTEAFF.

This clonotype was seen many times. The CDR3 bases are TGTGCCAGCGACAGCACCGGGGAGCTGTTTTTT. Protein sequence: CASDSTGELFF. The chain uses TRBV7-9 and TRBJ2-2, with D possibly matching TRBD1 (5 bases). CDR1 and CDR2 (germline): SEHNR, FQNEAQ (reference sequence). V was shortened by 8 bases and J by 4 bases, with 5 bases between the two germline ends. This CDR3 comprises 11 residues.

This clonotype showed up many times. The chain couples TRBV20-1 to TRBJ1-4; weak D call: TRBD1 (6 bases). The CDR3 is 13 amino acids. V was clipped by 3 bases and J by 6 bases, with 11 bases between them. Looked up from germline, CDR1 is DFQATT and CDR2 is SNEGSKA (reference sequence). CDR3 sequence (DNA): TGCAGTGCTAGTCGACCAGGGGATGAAAAACTGTTTTTT. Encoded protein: CSASRPGDEKLFF.

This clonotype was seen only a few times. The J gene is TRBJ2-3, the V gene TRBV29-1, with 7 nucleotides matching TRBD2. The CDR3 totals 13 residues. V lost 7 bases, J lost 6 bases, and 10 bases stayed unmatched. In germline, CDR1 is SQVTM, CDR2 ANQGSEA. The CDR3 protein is CSGALDGGDTQYF. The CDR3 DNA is TGCAGCGGCGCCCTGGACGGGGGGGATACGCAGTATTTT.

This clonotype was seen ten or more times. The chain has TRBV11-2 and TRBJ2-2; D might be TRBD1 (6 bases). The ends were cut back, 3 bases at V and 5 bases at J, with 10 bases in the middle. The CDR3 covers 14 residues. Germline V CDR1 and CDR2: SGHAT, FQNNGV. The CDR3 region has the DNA TGTGCCAGCAGCTTTCAGGGACAAACCGGGGAGCTGTTTTTT. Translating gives CASSFQGQTGELFF.

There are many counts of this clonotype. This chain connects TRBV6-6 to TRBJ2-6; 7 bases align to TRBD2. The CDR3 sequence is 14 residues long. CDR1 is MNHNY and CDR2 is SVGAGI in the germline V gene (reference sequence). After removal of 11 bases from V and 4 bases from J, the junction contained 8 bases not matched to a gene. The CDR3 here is CACMGGSGANVLTF. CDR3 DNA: TGTGCCTGTATGGGGGGGTCCGGGGCCAACGTCCTGACTTTC.

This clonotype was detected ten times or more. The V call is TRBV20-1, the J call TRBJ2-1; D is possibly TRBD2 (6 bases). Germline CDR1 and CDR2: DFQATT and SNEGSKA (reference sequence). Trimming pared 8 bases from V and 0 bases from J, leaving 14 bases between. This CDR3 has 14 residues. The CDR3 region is CSLRAGYSYNEQFF. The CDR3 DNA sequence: TGCAGTCTTCGAGCGGGCTACTCCTACAATGAGCAGTTCTTC.

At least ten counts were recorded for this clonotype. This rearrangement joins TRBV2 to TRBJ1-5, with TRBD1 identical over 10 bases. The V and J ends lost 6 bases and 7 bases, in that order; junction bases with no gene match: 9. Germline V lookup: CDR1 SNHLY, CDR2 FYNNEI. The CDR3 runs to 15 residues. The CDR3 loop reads CASSERTGGRQPQHF. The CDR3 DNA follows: TGTGCCAGCAGCGAAAGGACAGGGGGACGGCAGCCCCAGCATTTT.

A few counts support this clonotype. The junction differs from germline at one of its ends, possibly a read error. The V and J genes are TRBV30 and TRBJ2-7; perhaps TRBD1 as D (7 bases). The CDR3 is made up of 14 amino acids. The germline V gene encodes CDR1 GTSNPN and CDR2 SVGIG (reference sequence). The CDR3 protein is CARSIAGGTYEQYF. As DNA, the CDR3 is TGTGCCCGGAGTATCGCAGGGGGGACCTACGAGCAGTACTTC.

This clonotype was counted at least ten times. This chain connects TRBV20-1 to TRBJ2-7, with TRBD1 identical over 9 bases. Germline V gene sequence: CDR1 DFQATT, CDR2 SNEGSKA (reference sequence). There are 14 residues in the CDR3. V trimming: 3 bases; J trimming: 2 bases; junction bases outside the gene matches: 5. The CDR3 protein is CSASRDRAAYEQYF. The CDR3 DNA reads TGCAGTGCTAGCCGGGACAGGGCGGCCTACGAGCAGTACTTC.